This entry lists 21 T cell receptor beta chains sequenced from one sample in a study of cytomegalovirus exposure and HLA in healthy donors. The PCR was carried out with 60 Vbeta primers and 13 Jbeta primers. Here immunoSEQ multiplex PCR was the method, and the copy in TCRdb shows in-frame clones only, minus some. The table has around 100,000 clones, over 60% seen once; the top ten hold around 4.9%. The sample was PBMCs. All receptors derive from a man aged 25-45 years in good health and CMV-seropositive.

The chain employs TRBV6-6 and TRBJ1-3; possibly TRBD1 for D (6 bases). The CDR3 is made up of 14 amino acids. Trimming took off 11 bases at V and 2 bases at J, with 16 bases between the two ends. Germline CDR1 reads MNHNY; CDR2 reads SVGAGI (reference sequence). The DNA for the CDR3 is TGTGCCTCTCAGTTAGACAGGACTGGAAACACCATATATTTT. Protein sequence: CASQLDRTGNTIYF.

Concerning this clone itself: One junction end disagrees with the germline gene, perhaps due to a read error. The V and J genes are TRBV6-1 and TRBJ1-2; no definite D call. Germline V gene lookup returns CDR1 MNHNS and CDR2 SASEGT. This CDR3 region has 14 residues. In DNA form, the CDR3 reads TGTGCCAGCAGTAAAGCGCGGGTCTCCTACGGCTACACCTTC. It yields the protein CASSKARVSYGYTF.

The chain joins TRBV30 to TRBJ1-6, with 7 bases matching TRBD1. Germline V gene sequence: CDR1 GTSNPN, CDR2 SVGIG (reference sequence). The CDR3 is 14 residues long. V lost 0 bases to trimming and J lost 10 bases; unmatched junction nucleotides: 6. The CDR3 is CAWSVVGGGSPLHF. CDR3 bases: TGTGCCTGGAGTGTAGTAGGGGGCGGGTCACCCCTCCACTTT.

Remarks on this clone: Relative to the germline gene, one junction end is altered; a read error may explain this. This chain links TRBV29-1 with TRBJ1-6; D uncertain. Germline CDR1 is SQVTM and CDR2 is ANQGSEA. There are 13 residues in the CDR3. This CDR3 reads CSVKEQSNSPLHF. CDR3 nucleotides: TGCAGCGTTAAAGAACAGAGCAATTCACCCCTCCACTTT.

The J gene is TRBJ1-5, the V gene TRBV7-3; D unresolved. CDR3 length: 13 residues. Germline CDR1 and CDR2: SGHTA and FQGTGA. Trimming stripped 1 base from V and 10 bases from J, with 11 bases between. The CDR3 DNA reads TGTGCCAGCAGCTTAAGTGGAGAGGGACCCCAGCATTTT. Protein: CASSLSGEGPQHF.

The V call is TRBV25-1, the J call TRBJ2-1; TRBD2 is a possible D gene (5 bases). The germline V and J ends were trimmed by 2 bases and 8 bases, with 13 bases remaining between them. Germline-derived CDR1 and CDR2 are MGHDK and SYGVNS. The length of the CDR3 is 14 residues. This CDR3 reads CASSELTSRDEQFF. The CDR3, as DNA: TGTGCCAGCAGTGAACTCACTAGTCGCGATGAGCAGTTCTTC.

The chain combines TRBV4-1 with TRBJ1-1; 7 nucleotides line up with TRBD1. This CDR3 contains 16 residues. Germline-derived CDR1 and CDR2 are MGHRA and YSYEKL. Trimming took 1 base from V and 3 from J; bases not matched to a gene: 8. CDR3 protein: CASSQAPGGSDTEAFF. DNA of the CDR3: TGCGCCAGCAGCCAAGCCCCAGGGGGGTCGGACACTGAAGCTTTCTTT.

The J gene is TRBJ1-2, the V gene TRBV28; TRBD1 aligns across 7 bases. Unmatched junction bases numbered 14, after V lost 6 bases and J lost 1 base. CDR1 and CDR2 (germline): MDHEN, SYDVKM. This CDR3 is 17 amino acids long. DNA of the CDR3: TGTGCCAGCAGATCCCCTTCAAGACAGGGAGATAACTATGGCTACACCTTC. The encoded protein is CASRSPSRQGDNYGYTF.

The rearrangement links TRBV7-2 to TRBJ1-1; D gene uncertain. Trimming took off 5 bases at V and 5 bases at J, with 18 bases between the two ends. The CDR3 extends over 15 amino acids. Germline CDR1 and CDR2: SGHTA and FQGNSA. CDR3 in amino acids: CASSPRIGRETEAFF. The CDR3 DNA follows: TGTGCCAGCAGCCCAAGGATTGGGAGGGAGACTGAAGCTTTCTTT.

V gene TRBV11-2 combines with J gene TRBJ1-5; D gene unclear. CDR1 and CDR2 (germline): SGHAT, FQNNGV. Trimming removed 5 bases at V and 9 bases at J, with 17 bases between. This CDR3 spans 14 amino acids. CDR3 sequence (DNA): TGTGCCAGCAGCCCAACAGATGCCCTGGGGCCCCAGCATTTT. This gives the protein CASSPTDALGPQHF. Combining the CDR3 with reference TRBV11-2 and TRBJ1-5 gives the whole variable domain EAGVAQSPRYKIIEKRQSVAFWCNPISGHATLYWYQQILGQGPKLLIQFQNNGVVDDSQLPKDRFSAERLKGVDSTLKIQPAKLEDSAVYLCASSPTDALGPQHFGDGTRLSIL.

The chain uses TRBV10-3 and TRBJ1-2, with TRBD1 matching over 9 bases. Germline V gene data show CDR1 as ENHRY and CDR2 as SYGVKD. The CDR3 sequence is 13 residues long. The J segment lost 4 bases and the V segment lost 9 bases, leaving 6 bases of the junction unmatched. The CDR3 here is CAMGTGQGYGYTF. The CDR3 bases are TGTGCCATGGGGACAGGGCAGGGCTATGGCTACACCTTC.

V and J are TRBV7-9 and TRBJ1-1, with D perhaps matching TRBD1 (5 bases). Between the trimmed V and J ends, which lost 1 base and 5 bases, there was a span of 11 bases. CDR1 is SEHNR, CDR2 FQNEAQ, per germline (reference sequence). The CDR3 extends over 14 amino acids. The CDR3 sequence: CASSLVGRGTEAFF. CDR3 sequence (DNA): TGTGCCAGCAGCTTAGTAGGTCGGGGGACTGAAGCTTTCTTT.

The chain couples TRBV7-3 to TRBJ1-6; D gene uncertain. Germline CDR1 SGHTA, CDR2 FQGTGA. V lost 2 bases, J lost 9 bases, and 8 bases lay in between. The CDR3 runs 13 residues. Here the CDR3 DNA reads TGTGCCAGCAGCTTACGCCGGGGTTCACCCCTCCACTTT. Amino acid sequence: CASSLRRGSPLHF.

The chain uses TRBV18 and TRBJ1-3; D is possibly TRBD1 (6 bases). The CDR3 length is 16 residues. Trimming took off 4 bases at V and 4 bases at J, with 17 bases between the two ends. Germline CDR1 and CDR2: KGHSH and LQKENI. For the CDR3, the DNA is TGTGCCAGCTCACAAGGGATCAGGGGTGCAGGAAACACCATATATTTT. This gives the protein CASSQGIRGAGNTIYF. Looking up the rest from reference TRBV18 and TRBJ1-3 gives the full variable domain: NAGVMQNPRHLVRRRGQEARLRCSPMKGHSHVYWYRQLPEEGLKFMVYLQKENIIDESGMPKERFSAEFPKEGPSILRIQQVVRGDSAAYFCASSQGIRGAGNTIYFGEGSWLTVV.

The V and J genes are TRBV9 and TRBJ2-1; 11 nucleotides match TRBD2. Germline trimming cut 2 bases from V and 10 bases from J; bases unmatched to any gene: 8. Per germline, CDR1 SGDLS and CDR2 YYNGEE. This CDR3 has 15 residues. DNA of the CDR3: TGTGCCAGCAGCGTCACTAGCGGGGGCCTGGGGGAGCAGTTCTTC. Protein: CASSVTSGGLGEQFF.

The chain recombines TRBV19 with TRBJ1-1; D is possibly TRBD1 (5 bases). Per the germline V gene, CDR1 is LNHDA and CDR2 is SQIVND (reference sequence). The CDR3 spans 16 residues. Trimming shortened V by 6 bases and J by 3 bases, and 20 bases separated the two germline ends. DNA of the CDR3: TGTGCCAGTAGAGTCCCGGTGGGGCGCGGGGACACTGAAGCTTTCTTT. It encodes CASRVPVGRGDTEAFF.

There are a few counts of this clone. The chain couples TRBV7-3 to TRBJ2-5; D is possibly TRBD2 (7 bases). Germline V lookup: CDR1 SGHTA, CDR2 FQGTGA. The V end lost 5 bases, the J end lost 5 bases, and 15 bases lay between the germline ends. The CDR3 is made up of 14 amino acids. CDR3 region: CASSATGGGETQYF. The DNA for the CDR3 is TGTGCCAGCAGCGCTACGGGGGGCGGCGAGACCCAGTACTTC.

The chain couples TRBV6-5 to TRBJ2-7; TRBD1 matches at 11 bases. Per germline, CDR1 MNHEY and CDR2 SVGAGI. There are 14 residues in the CDR3. The ends lost 6 bases at V and 3 bases at J; junction bases unmatched: 4. CDR3 DNA: TGTGCCAGCAGAGCCGGGACAGGGGGCTACGAGCAGTACTTC. Translating it yields CASRAGTGGYEQYF.

The V and J genes are TRBV20-1 and TRBJ1-4, with D unclear. V lost 7 bases to trimming and J lost 3 bases, with 6 bases between them. Germline V gene sequence: CDR1 DFQATT, CDR2 SNEGSKA (reference sequence). The CDR3 runs 11 residues. CDR3 residues: CSGGANEKLFF. Here the CDR3 DNA reads TGCAGTGGTGGAGCTAATGAAAAACTGTTTTTT.

This rearrangement joins TRBV6-4 to TRBJ1-5; 8 positions agree with TRBD1. The length of the CDR3 is 15 residues. The V gene end was trimmed by 3 bases and the J gene end by 5 bases; junction bases not matched to a gene: 6. Germline CDR1 is MRHNA and CDR2 is SNTAGT. The CDR3 region is CASSEARGPDQPQHF. Here the CDR3 DNA reads TGTGCCAGCAGTGAAGCCAGGGGGCCCGATCAGCCCCAGCATTTT.

The chain couples TRBV11-2 to TRBJ2-2; D possibly corresponds to TRBD2 (5 bases). Germline V CDR1 and CDR2: SGHAT, FQNNGV. V lost 1 base and J lost 7, with 10 bases in between. The length of the CDR3 is 14 residues. CDR3 sequence (DNA): TGTGCCAGCAGCTTAGGGACTGCTAGCGGGGAGCTGTTTTTT. Protein: CASSLGTASGELFF.